The rows below give T cell receptor beta chains drawn from one sample of a study of OX40 agonist ivuxolimab in advanced cancers. Here immunoSEQ multiplex PCR was the method, and the copy in TCRdb shows in-frame clones only, minus some. The sample yields about 80,000 clones, about 93% seen once. Sample: CD4+ or CD8+ T cells sorted from blood, taken in a trial of the OX40 agonist ivuxolimab. The receptors here all came from an adult with an advanced solid tumor such as melanoma, head and neck, liver or kidney cancer. CDR3s leave out the opening cysteine and the closing phenylalanine or tryptophan. Each record gives: V gene, J gene, CDR3 protein.

TRBV11-2	TRBJ2-7	ASSLRQGVAYEQY
TRBV11-2	TRBJ2-3	ASSLERLRLAGWPDTQY
TRBV7-9	TRBJ2-7	ASTLDNPSSYEQY
TRBV5-1	TRBJ2-7	ASSLPRDINTYEQY
TRBV25-1	TRBJ2-3	ASRPAGLQDTQY
TRBV7-9	TRBJ2-7	ASSLGAFEQY
TRBV2	TRBJ2-7	ASPGRTPYEQY
TRBV15	TRBJ2-7	ATGWGQGSDEQY
TRBV6-4	TRBJ1-2	ASSDSAMGNYGYT
TRBV29-1	TRBJ2-5	SVDSAGIPGTSGSGETQY
TRBV14	TRBJ2-3	ASSQEDGRAYADTQY
TRBV4-2	TRBJ1-1	ASSQELFGTGFGNTEAF
TRBV4-1	TRBJ2-4	ASSLEGGNIQY
TRBV9	TRBJ2-1	ASSRQGILNEQF
TRBV7-9	TRBJ2-1	ASSFGPQEQF
TRBV13	TRBJ2-4	ASSTAKDLAKNIQY
TRBV23-1	TRBJ2-5	ATQSRPRGGSQETQY
TRBV6-5	TRBJ2-7	ASGRQLDSYEQY
TRBV27	TRBJ1-1	ASSRGHQNTEAF
TRBV7-9	TRBJ2-7	ASSFWTGDYEQY
TRBV9	TRBJ1-3	ASSRTIGGGNTIY
TRBV6-6	TRBJ2-7	ASTPLAGEAYEQY
TRBV19	TRBJ2-7	ASSITGTGDYEQY
TRBV7-9	TRBJ2-3	ASLTTRLAGGLGPDTQY
TRBV9	TRBJ2-3	ASSVQGARTDTQY
TRBV5-1	TRBJ2-7	ASSLLAIDEQY
TRBV27	TRBJ2-7	ASSLSTGGDEQY
TRBV4-2	TRBJ1-2	ASSQDNPGFSYGYT
TRBV19	TRBJ1-1	ASGTSGAF
TRBV7-9	TRBJ2-7	ASSRGSTYEQY
TRBV7-9	TRBJ2-1	ASSLLGRTSYNEQF
TRBV27	TRBJ1-6	ASSPNFSTSGRSPLH
TRBV4-1	TRBJ2-7	ASSQDITRDYEQY
TRBV5-6	TRBJ1-1	ASSPGGAGTEAF
TRBV6-1	TRBJ1-5	ASSEWGQPQH
TRBV4-1	TRBJ2-7	ASRRSGTGSYEQY
TRBV4-3	TRBJ2-1	ASSHPYKPRYNEQF
TRBV4-3	TRBJ2-3	ASSRNLPGLAGFTDTQY
TRBV5-4	TRBJ2-3	ASSFPGTSGIWDTDTQY
TRBV7-2	TRBJ2-7	ASSLTSGAYEQY
TRBV4-3	TRBJ1-4	ASSPTGEGEKLF
TRBV30	TRBJ1-1	AWRQWGSNTEAF
TRBV7-9	TRBJ2-7	ASSYSTGYEQY
TRBV9	TRBJ2-1	ASSFGSNEQF
TRBV7-9	TRBJ2-3	ASSPGTSGRTDTQY
TRBV4-1	TRBJ2-7	ASSLGGLAGGMY
TRBV7-9	TRBJ2-7	ASSQSHEQY
TRBV5-8	TRBJ2-7	ASSLWTGRYYEQY
TRBV27	TRBJ2-7	ASSLAGTDTYEQY
TRBV4-2	-	ASSQVGRSAYEQY
TRBV5-6	TRBJ2-7	ASSGGVAGAYEQY
TRBV7-6	TRBJ1-2	ASSLDSGRYGYT
TRBV11-3	TRBJ2-7	ASSLDLGTYRYEQY
TRBV19	TRBJ1-5	ASSWGSSGDQPQH
TRBV27	TRBJ2-5	ASSLYSTGAYQETQY
TRBV19	TRBJ2-7	ASSFGPAIDYEQY